Shown below are 21 T cell receptor beta chains from a single sample sequenced in a study of response to subunit inactivated influenza vaccine. TCRdb recomputed calls from the RT-PCR reads with MiXCR, one row per CDR3 protein. Found here are 650,000 to 800,000 distinct CDR3 sequences, approximately 15% of them singletons; the top ten hold approximately 6.5%. The sequences come from PBMCs from blood, collected roughly 2 weeks before vaccination. These receptors were obtained from a man over 45 who received an inactivated influenza vaccine.

J is TRBJ2-4 and V is TRBV21-1; the table calls TRBD1, which could not be checked here. TRBV21-1 is labeled a pseudogene. This CDR3 is built from 15 residues. CDR3 loop: CASTNAGTGGHIQYF. The CDR3, as DNA: TGTGCCAGCACAAACGCCGGGACAGGGGGTCACATTCAGTACTTC.

This clonotype was observed a handful of times. The rearrangement links TRBV5-5 to TRBJ1-4; TRBD1 is a possible D gene (6 bases). CDR1 is SGHKS and CDR2 is YYEKEE in the germline V gene (reference sequence). There are 15 residues in the CDR3. The V end was cut by 4 bases, the J end by 7 bases, with 17 bases between. The CDR3 loop reads CASSPEQARGEKLFF. The CDR3 DNA follows: TGTGCCAGCAGCCCAGAACAGGCCAGGGGTGAAAAACTGTTTTTT.

In its sample, this clonotype was seen a few times. The J gene is TRBJ2-7, the V gene TRBV6-2 or TRBV6-3; TRBD2 matches at 13 bases. The CDR3 is made up of 17 amino acids. The germline CDR1 and CDR2 sequences are MNHEY and SVGEGT. Trimming took 8 bases from V and 1 from J; bases not matched to a gene: 11. This chain's CDR3 is CASSVPGLAGNSYEQYF. The CDR3 DNA reads TGTGCCAGCTCCGTCCCGGGACTAGCGGGGAATTCCTACGAGCAGTACTTC.

The CDR3 is CASSYGLAETQYF. Here the CDR3 DNA reads TGTGCCAGCAGCTACGGACTAGCGGAGACCCAGTACTTC. The J gene is TRBJ2-5, the V gene TRBV7-3; 9 nucleotides agree with TRBD2. V trimming: 4 bases; J trimming: 5 bases; junction bases outside the gene matches: 2. CDR1 and CDR2 (germline): SGHTA, FQGTGA. The CDR3 consists of 13 residues.

V usage is TRBV15 and J usage is TRBJ1-2; 7 bases are shared with TRBD1. Trimming removed 8 bases from V and 4 bases from J; junction bases left unmatched: 10. CDR1 LNHNV and CDR2 YYDKDF come from the germline V gene (reference sequence). The CDR3 length is 14 residues. The CDR3 nucleotides are TGTGCCACCTCTAAAAAAGGGGGCGGCTATGGCTACACCTTC. It is translated as CATSKKGGGYGYTF.

This clonotype was counted a few times. The genes are TRBV24-1 and TRBJ2-2, with D possibly being TRBD1 or TRBD2 (5 bases each). The V gene lost 1 base and the J gene lost 10 bases, with 15 bases spanning the gap. Germline lookup yields CDR1 KGHDR and CDR2 SFDVKD. The CDR3 covers 15 residues. CDR3 protein: CATSDFGTTPEELFF. The CDR3 nucleotides read TGTGCCACCAGTGATTTCGGGACCACACCGGAGGAGCTGTTTTTT.

The chain couples TRBV6-1 to TRBJ1-2, with a tentative D call TRBD1 (6 bases). The CDR3 is made up of 14 amino acids. Germline CDR1 is MNHNS and CDR2 is SASEGT. V lost 6 bases and J 3 bases, leaving 14 bases between the germline ends. Here the CDR3 reads CASRPRGYDYGYTF. CDR3 in DNA: TGTGCCAGCAGGCCCAGGGGTTACGACTATGGCTACACCTTC.

The CDR3 region is CASSSAGPSDNEQYF. DNA of the CDR3: TGTGCCAGCAGCTCCGCCGGACCCAGTGACAACGAGCAGTACTTC. The rearrangement uses TRBV28 and TRBJ2-7, with D unresolved. Germline-derived CDR1 and CDR2 are MDHEN and SYDVKM. Trimming took 6 bases from V and 5 from J, leaving 20 bases between them. The CDR3 extends over 15 amino acids.

This chain uses TRBV29-1 with TRBJ2-3; D may be TRBD1 (8 bases). V was shortened by 1 base and J by 0 bases, with 29 bases between the two germline ends. This CDR3 comprises 21 residues. Germline V lookup: CDR1 SQVTM, CDR2 ANQGSEA. DNA for the CDR3: TGCAGCGTTGAAGTCCGGGAGGTGGGGACAGGAAATACCTTTAGCACAGATACGCAGTATTTT. This codes for CSVEVREVGTGNTFSTDTQYF.

This clonotype came up many times. V usage is TRBV4-2 and J usage is TRBJ2-3; the match to TRBD2 covers 7 bases. V lost 2 bases to trimming and J lost 2 bases; unmatched junction nucleotides: 13. This CDR3 comprises 18 residues. The germline gives CDR1 LGHNA, CDR2 YNFKEQ. The CDR3 protein is CASSQRRLSGSPTDTQYF. The CDR3 DNA reads TGTGCCAGCAGCCAACGGAGACTTAGCGGGTCTCCCACAGATACGCAGTATTTT.

This clonotype was seen only a few times. This chain joins TRBV7-2 and TRBJ2-7, with D possibly matching TRBD2 (6 bases). Germline V CDR1 and CDR2: SGHTA, FQGNSA. The CDR3 is 14 residues long. Trimming removed 5 bases from V and 7 bases from J, with 18 bases in between. The CDR3: CASSRAGTAGEQYF. CDR3 coding DNA: TGTGCCAGCAGCCGAGCAGGGACGGCGGGGGAGCAGTACTTC.

This clonotype was detected a few times. The rearrangement joins TRBV9 to TRBJ1-6; D remains ambiguous. CDR3 size: 14 residues. V dropped 4 bases and J dropped 4 bases, with 9 bases sitting between them. The V gene's germline CDR1 is SGDLS and CDR2 YYNGEE. DNA of the CDR3: TGTGCCAGCAGCACAGAACCATATAATTCACCCCTCCACTTT. Protein product: CASSTEPYNSPLHF.

The chain couples TRBV7-6 to TRBJ2-1, with D possibly TRBD2 on 6 matching bases. Deletions cut 0 bases from V and 15 bases from J, with 21 bases between. Per germline, CDR1 SGHVS and CDR2 FNYEAQ. This CDR3 is built from 15 residues. CDR3 DNA: TGTGCCAGCAGCTTAGCGTCTTCGGGAGCCGTGGAGTGGTTCTTC. The encoded protein is CASSLASSGAVEWFF.

This clonotype was detected only a few times. The rearrangement links TRBV6-6 to TRBJ1-3; 8 bases align to TRBD1. The CDR3 covers 12 residues. With V trimmed by 6 bases and J by 8 bases, 3 bases remained unmatched. Per germline, CDR1 MNHNY and CDR2 SVGAGI (reference sequence). CDR3 region: CASSGQGHTIYF. The CDR3 region has the DNA TGTGCCAGCAGCGGACAGGGACACACCATATATTTT.

The gene calls are TRBV6-2 or TRBV6-3 and TRBJ2-1; 12 nucleotides agree with TRBD1. J lost 6 bases, V lost 5 bases, and 5 bases had no gene match. From germline, CDR1 is MNHEY and CDR2 SVGEGT. The length of the CDR3 is 15 residues. This CDR3 is CASSTGTGGRNEQFF. The CDR3 DNA follows: TGTGCCAGCAGTACCGGGACAGGGGGCCGCAATGAGCAGTTCTTC.

A few counts support this clonotype. The gene calls are TRBV4-3 and TRBJ2-6; perhaps TRBD1 as D (6 bases). The CDR3 is 18 amino acids. Germline V gene sequence: CDR1 LGHNA, CDR2 YSLEER. Deletions cut 0 bases from V and 0 bases from J, with 12 bases between. The CDR3 DNA reads TGCGCCAGCAGCCAAGACCCTGACAGGATCTCTGGGGCCAACGTCCTGACTTTC. It specifies CASSQDPDRISGANVLTF.

Many counts were recorded for this clonotype. The chain combines TRBV6-5 with TRBJ1-1; D not resolved. V gave up 2 bases and J gave up 2 bases, with 15 bases separating them. Per germline, CDR1 MNHEY and CDR2 SVGAGI. This CDR3 contains 16 residues. The CDR3 sequence is CASSYSWQDENTEAFF. In nucleotides, the CDR3 is TGTGCCAGCAGTTACAGTTGGCAGGACGAAAACACTGAAGCTTTCTTT.

This clonotype was picked up a small number of times. This chain links TRBV15 with TRBJ2-5; 10 bases match TRBD2. This CDR3 is built from 14 residues. The V and J ends lost 5 bases and 4 bases, in that order; junction bases with no gene match: 4. Germline assignment: CDR1 LNHNV and CDR2 YYDKDF (reference sequence). For the CDR3, the DNA is TGTGCCACCAGCCCTATAGCGGGAGGAGAGACCCAGTACTTC. Its translation: CATSPIAGGETQYF. The variable domain in full, with the rest retrieved from reference TRBV15 and TRBJ2-5, is DAMVIQNPRYQVTQFGKPVTLSCSQTLNHNVMYWYQQKSSQAPKLLFHYYDKDFNNEADTPDNFQSRRPNTSFCFLDIRSPGLGDTAMYLCATSPIAGGETQYFGPGTRLLVL.

This clonotype has at least ten counts. J is TRBJ1-2 and V is TRBV18; TRBD1 matches at 8 bases. CDR1 and CDR2 from the germline V gene are KGHSH and LQKENI. The CDR3 loop spans 14 amino acids. Losses at the gene ends were 5 bases for V and 4 bases for J; bases not matched to a gene: 6. CDR3 sequence reads: CASSSRTGSYGYTF. CDR3 bases: TGTGCCAGCTCATCCCGGACAGGGAGCTATGGCTACACCTTC.

This sequence joins TRBV3-1 and TRBJ1-5; no firm D call. CDR3 length: 14 residues. Per germline, CDR1 LGHDT and CDR2 YNNKEL (reference sequence). The germline V and J ends were trimmed by 2 bases and 6 bases, with 11 bases remaining between them. CDR3 residues: CASSQIGGGQPQHF. The CDR3, as DNA: TGTGCCAGCAGCCAAATAGGAGGAGGTCAGCCCCAGCATTTT.

This clonotype was seen a handful of times. The gene calls are TRBV24-1 and TRBJ1-2, with a tentative D call TRBD1 (6 bases). This CDR3 comprises 14 residues. With 4 bases removed from V and 4 bases from J, the gap between germline ends came to 12 bases. Germline CDR1 KGHDR, CDR2 SFDVKD. This CDR3 reads CATSDGRGGYGYTF. DNA for the CDR3: TGTGCCACCAGTGACGGCAGGGGAGGCTATGGCTACACCTTC.